The 28 T cell receptor beta chains below come from one sample, sequenced in a study of blood T cells in healthy people across ages. A J-beta primer mix and a sample-barcoded 5' primer were used in a second PCR of about 6 to 12 cycles. TCRdb itself ran the 5' RACE reads through MiXCR, one entry per CDR3 protein. The data hold around 1,000,000 distinct CDR3 sequences, with approximately 25% observed a single time. This sample also belongs to another study, concerning T cells of mothers and their children.

Sequenced input: blood. These receptors all stem from a girl aged 2-10 years in good health.

Points on this clonotype: The junction shows a germline mismatch at one end, possibly a read error. The gene calls are TRBV11-1 and TRBJ2-5, with 13 bases fitting TRBD2. Per germline, CDR1 SGHAT and CDR2 FQDESV (reference sequence). The CDR3 length is 16 residues. This CDR3 is CASSKGTSGEGEIQYF. CDR3 bases: TGTGCCAGCAGCAAAGGGACTAGCGGGGAAGGAGAGATCCAGTACTTC. Full variable domain (remainder filled in from reference TRBV11-1 and TRBJ2-5): EAEVAQSPRYKITEKSQAVAFWCDPISGHATLYWYRQILGQGPELLVQFQDESVVDDSQLPKDRFSAERLKGVDSTLKIQPAELGDSAMYLCASSKGTSGEGEIQYFGPGTRLLVL.

The rearrangement uses TRBV4-3 and TRBJ1-1; no clear D gene. CDR1 LGHNA and CDR2 YSLEER come from the germline V gene. V shed 0 bases and J shed 1 base, with 12 bases lying between them. This CDR3 has 16 residues. This chain's CDR3 is CASSQDRTERNTEAFF. Here the CDR3 DNA reads TGCGCCAGCAGCCAAGATCGGACGGAGCGGAACACTGAAGCTTTCTTT.

The chain recombines TRBV19 with TRBJ1-5, with D unclear. Germline CDR1 and CDR2: LNHDA and SQIVND (reference sequence). Trimming left V 8 bases short and J 0 bases short, with 14 bases between. This CDR3 region has 15 residues. CDR3 nucleotide sequence: TGTGCCAGTGGGATGACTGCCTATAGCAATCAGCCCCAGCATTTT. It is translated as CASGMTAYSNQPQHF.

There are a few counts of this clonotype. The chain recombines TRBV12-3 or TRBV12-4 with TRBJ1-2; TRBD1 is a possible D gene (5 bases). The CDR3 sequence is 14 residues long. V gave up 4 bases and J gave up 2 bases, with 11 bases separating them. The CDR3 sequence is CASSYKGINYGYTF. The CDR3 DNA reads TGTGCCAGCAGTTACAAGGGGATCAACTATGGCTACACCTTC.

This clonotype was counted between two and nine times. CDR3 sequence: CASSSLGGGYFNEQFF. CDR3 in DNA: TGTGCCAGCAGCTCTCTCGGGGGGGGTTATTTCAATGAGCAGTTCTTC. The rearrangement uses TRBV28 and TRBJ2-1; TRBD2 matches 8 bases. The V gene's germline CDR1 is MDHEN and CDR2 SYDVKM. After removal of 6 bases from V and 6 bases from J, the junction contained 13 bases not matched to a gene. This CDR3 spans 16 amino acids.

The chain carries TRBV3-1 and TRBJ1-6; D gene uncertain. Trimming cost V 1 base and J 7 bases, with 14 bases left between them. This CDR3 comprises 16 residues. From germline, CDR1 is LGHDT and CDR2 YNNKEL (reference sequence). The CDR3 loop reads CASSQVQLFLNSPLHF. CDR3 coding DNA: TGTGCCAGCAGCCAAGTTCAACTCTTTCTCAATTCACCCCTCCACTTT.

This clonotype was seen a handful of times. This sequence joins TRBV20-1 and TRBJ2-5; D is undetermined. The closer fit of TRBJ2-1 to the DNA end suggests the J call may be wrong. The CDR3 length is 17 residues. Germline-derived CDR1 and CDR2 are DFQATT and SNEGSKA (reference sequence). The CDR3 is CSARDGVASSFHNEQFF. DNA for the CDR3: TGCAGTGCTAGAGATGGGGTGGCTTCATCTTTCCACAATGAGCAGTTCTTC.

A word on this clonotype: The junction departs from germline at one end; a sequencing error may be responsible. The chain uses TRBV7-2 and TRBJ2-5; TRBD2 matches 10 bases. The germline V gene has CDR1 SGHTA and CDR2 FQGNSA. The CDR3 loop spans 14 amino acids. The CDR3 loop is CASSPRGEREGLFF. Here the CDR3 DNA reads TGTGCCAGCAGCCCTAGGGGGGAGCGGGAGGGCCTGTTCTTC. The whole variable domain, remainder taken from reference TRBV7-2 and TRBJ2-5, is GAGVSQSPSNKVTEKGKDVELRCDPISGHTALYWYRQSLGQGLEFLIYFQGNSAPDKSGLPSDRFSAERTGGSVSTLTIQRTQQEDSAVYLCASSPRGEREGLFFGPGTRLLVL.

This rearrangement joins TRBV20-1 to TRBJ2-5; weak D call: TRBD2 (5 bases). The J call may be faulty, since TRBJ2-7 better matches the DNA end. Germline V gene data show CDR1 as DFQATT and CDR2 as SNEGSKA (reference sequence). The CDR3 has 12 amino acids. CDR3 region: CSARSGLYEQYF. The CDR3 nucleotides read TGCAGTGCTAGAAGCGGACTCTACGAGCAGTACTTC.

This clonotype has just one count. This chain joins TRBV5-1 and TRBJ2-7; either TRBD1 or TRBD2 may fit D (6 bases each). The germline V and J ends were trimmed by 6 bases and 2 bases, with 12 bases remaining between them. The CDR3 has 13 amino acids. From germline, CDR1 is SGHRS and CDR2 YFSETQ. For the CDR3, the DNA is TGCGCCAGCATGAGGGGGGACGCCTACGAGCAGTACTTC. It yields the protein CASMRGDAYEQYF.

This clonotype was counted a few times. The V and J genes are TRBV3-1 and TRBJ2-1, with TRBD2 matching 11 bases. CDR1 and CDR2 (germline): LGHDT, YNNKEL (reference sequence). This CDR3 spans 17 amino acids. V lost 3 bases, J lost 5 bases, and 9 bases stayed unmatched. In DNA form, the CDR3 reads TGTGCCAGCAGCCAGGTACTCGGGACTAGCGGTAACAATGAGCAGTTCTTC. It yields the protein CASSQVLGTSGNNEQFF.

This clonotype turned up a few times. The rearrangement joins TRBV29-1 to TRBJ2-5; perhaps TRBD1 as D (5 bases). The CDR3 consists of 12 residues. V was shortened by 5 bases and J by 4 bases, with 11 bases between the two germline ends. From germline, CDR1 is SQVTM and CDR2 ANQGSEA. This chain's CDR3 is CSVWGLGETQYF. The CDR3 bases are TGCAGCGTTTGGGGCCTAGGAGAGACCCAGTACTTC.

This rearrangement joins TRBV7-9 to TRBJ1-4; D uncertain. V was pared by 2 bases and J by 7 bases, with 11 bases between. This CDR3 is 14 amino acids long. The germline CDR1 and CDR2 sequences are SEHNR and FQNEAQ (reference sequence). The CDR3 reads CASSLIMEGEKLFF. In DNA form, the CDR3 reads TGTGCCAGCAGCTTAATAATGGAGGGTGAAAAACTGTTTTTT. Based on the CDR3 plus reference TRBV7-9 and TRBJ1-4, the full variable domain is DTGVSQNPRHKITKRGQNVTFRCDPISEHNRLYWYRQTLGQGPEFLTYFQNEAQLEKSRLLSDRFSAERPKGSFSTLEIQRTEQGDSAMYLCASSLIMEGEKLFFGSGTQLSVL.

This clonotype was seen a handful of times. V is TRBV2 and J is TRBJ2-1, with D hard to call. Germline V lookup: CDR1 SNHLY, CDR2 FYNNEI. The CDR3 has 14 amino acids. V gave up 6 bases and J gave up 7 bases, with 16 bases separating them. The CDR3 sequence: CASRGPLSPNEQFF. The CDR3 DNA sequence: TGTGCCAGCAGAGGACCCTTGTCGCCTAATGAGCAGTTCTTC.

V is TRBV10-3 and J is TRBJ2-5; weak D call: TRBD1 (6 bases). The end of the DNA aligns better with TRBJ2-1, so the J call may be wrong. Germline assignment: CDR1 ENHRY and CDR2 SYGVKD. The CDR3 extends over 12 amino acids. CDR3 in amino acids: CAIGDRTVEQFF. CDR3 DNA sequence: TGTGCCATCGGCGATCGGACAGTTGAGCAGTTCTTC.

The rearrangement uses TRBV24-1 and TRBJ1-1; D is uncertain. V was clipped by 2 bases and J by 7 bases, with 13 bases between them. The CDR3 sequence is 14 residues long. From germline, CDR1 is KGHDR and CDR2 SFDVKD. In DNA form, the CDR3 reads TGTGCCACCAGTGATTCTCAGACCGGTCTTGAAGCTTTCTTT. Residues: CATSDSQTGLEAFF.

To note about this clonotype: The junction shows a germline mismatch at one end, possibly a read error. This chain uses TRBV12-3 or TRBV12-4 with TRBJ2-6; the D gene is possibly TRBD1 (5 bases). This CDR3 is 13 amino acids long. The DNA for the CDR3 is TGTGCCATCCTACCGTCTGGGGCCAACGTCCTGACCTTC. Amino acid sequence: CAILPSGANVLTF.

This clonotype came up many times. The chain carries TRBV6-6 and TRBJ2-7, with D perhaps TRBD2 (6 bases). Deletions cut 2 bases from V and 4 bases from J, with 12 bases between. The CDR3 spans 14 residues. Germline V lookup: CDR1 MNHNY, CDR2 SVGAGI (reference sequence). The CDR3 DNA reads as TGTGCCAGCAGTTACAGTGGAGGGAGGTACGAGCAGTACTTC. Protein sequence: CASSYSGGRYEQYF.

The rearrangement uses TRBV20-1 and TRBJ2-3, with TRBD2 identical over 8 bases. This CDR3 has 13 residues. From germline, CDR1 is DFQATT and CDR2 SNEGSKA (reference sequence). Trimming at V came to 3 bases and at J to 1 base, leaving 0 bases not matched to a gene. The CDR3 sequence: CSASGGGTDTQYF. CDR3 nucleotide sequence: TGCAGTGCTAGCGGGGGGGGCACAGATACGCAGTATTTT.

The gene calls are TRBV6-5 and TRBJ2-5; tentatively, D is TRBD1 (6 bases). Germline lookup yields CDR1 MNHEY and CDR2 SVGAGI. The ends were cut back, 5 bases at V and 4 bases at J, with 8 bases in the middle. The CDR3 has 12 amino acids. The DNA of the CDR3 is TGTGCCAGCAGTCAACAGGGAGAGACCCAGTACTTC. This codes for CASSQQGETQYF.

This clonotype was found a few times. The chain employs TRBV7-6 and TRBJ2-5; D remains unclear. Germline CDR1 and CDR2: SGHVS and FNYEAQ. This CDR3 has 15 amino acids. Between the trimmed V and J ends, which lost 2 bases and 5 bases, there was a span of 15 bases. Here the CDR3 reads CASSLIPGIGETQYF. Written as DNA, the CDR3 is TGTGCCAGCAGCTTAATCCCAGGCATAGGGGAGACCCAGTACTTC.

CDR3: CSVETSEPYNEQFF. In DNA form, the CDR3 reads TGCAGCGTTGAAACTAGCGAACCCTACAATGAGCAGTTCTTC. The rearrangement links TRBV29-1 to TRBJ2-1; 7 bases align to TRBD2. The CDR3 is 14 amino acids. The germline CDR1 and CDR2 sequences are SQVTM and ANQGSEA. V was clipped by 2 bases and J by 2 bases; unmatched bases: 3.

This clonotype was seen more than once but under ten times. The rearrangement joins TRBV27 to TRBJ2-7; the match to TRBD1 covers 7 bases. V dropped 4 bases and J dropped 4; count of bases not matched to a gene: 7. The CDR3 is 14 amino acids. CDR1 and CDR2 (germline): MNHEY, SMNVEV (reference sequence). The DNA for the CDR3 is TGTGCCAGCAGTTATGGACAGGATGCGTACGAGCAGTACTTC. It encodes CASSYGQDAYEQYF.

As to this clonotype: One junction end disagrees with the germline gene, perhaps due to a read error. This chain connects TRBV20-1 to TRBJ1-2; D is unclear. The CDR3 is made up of 13 amino acids. Looked up from germline, CDR1 is DFQATT and CDR2 is SNEGSKA (reference sequence). The DNA for the CDR3 is TGCAGTGCCCCTCAAGGAGGGCGGGGTGGCCACACCTTC. Protein product: CSAPQGGRGGHTF.

This clonotype was observed a handful of times. The chain carries TRBV27 and TRBJ1-1; unclear D gene. This CDR3 is built from 13 residues. Between the trimmed V and J ends, which lost 3 bases and 8 bases, there was a span of 13 bases. Germline-derived CDR1 and CDR2 are MNHEY and SMNVEV (reference sequence). Written as DNA, the CDR3 is TGTGCCAGCAGTTTGGAACCTCGGGTAGAAGCTTTCTTT. Translated, it gives CASSLEPRVEAFF.

V gene TRBV6-1 combines with J gene TRBJ2-5; D gene ambiguous. Gene TRBJ2-1 matches the end of the DNA better, so the J call may be wrong. This CDR3 spans 14 amino acids. CDR1 and CDR2 from the germline V gene are MNHNS and SASEGT. The CDR3 DNA reads as TGTGCCAGCAGTGAAATGCGCCTATACAATGAGCAGTTCTTC. Residues: CASSEMRLYNEQFF.

Points on this clonotype: The junction differs from germline at one of its ends, possibly a read error. J is TRBJ2-5 and V is TRBV7-9, with D perhaps TRBD1 (5 bases). The end of the DNA aligns better with TRBJ2-7, so the J call may be wrong. The CDR3 has 13 amino acids. Germline CDR1 reads SEHNR; CDR2 reads FQNEAQ (reference sequence). The CDR3 spells CASRSFDSYEQYF. CDR3 bases: TGCGCCAGCAGGTCCTTCGACAGCTACGAGCAGTACTTC.

This clonotype was counted only a few times. The chain recombines TRBV6-5 with TRBJ2-7; 9 bases agree with TRBD1. Unmatched junction bases numbered 6, after V lost 0 bases and J lost 3 bases. CDR3 length equals 16 residues. Per the germline V gene, CDR1 is MNHEY and CDR2 is SVGAGI. The CDR3 DNA reads as TGTGCCAGCAGTTACTCGAGTGGGACAGGGTACTACGAGCAGTACTTC. Translating gives CASSYSSGTGYYEQYF.